Presented here are 23 T cell receptor beta chains from one specimen sequenced in a study of T cells in Graves' hyperthyroidism and ophthalmopathy. Amplification of TCR beta CDR3 regions was performed using RNA transcripts as template. RT-PCR in the first round (using the HTBI primer set) targeted the TCR CDR3. MiXCR, applied by TCRdb to the multiplex PCR reads, yields one record per CDR3 protein. The sample shows about half a million distinct CDR3 sequences, 15% to 20% of them seen only once. The material sequenced was blood. These receptors came from a woman aged 30 to 39 with Graves' ophthalmopathy.

The chain joins TRBV7-9 to TRBJ2-6; no clear D gene. Germline CDR1 is SEHNR and CDR2 is FQNEAQ (reference sequence). The CDR3 totals 14 residues. V lost 7 bases to trimming and J lost 0 bases, with 7 bases between them. The CDR3 spells CASTLSSGANVLTF. CDR3 nucleotides: TGTGCCAGCACCCTTAGCTCTGGGGCCAACGTCCTGACTTTC.

This clonotype has at least ten counts. V is TRBV30 and J is TRBJ2-7; 8 nucleotides agree with TRBD1. The CDR3 sequence is 14 residues long. From germline, CDR1 is GTSNPN and CDR2 SVGIG (reference sequence). J lost 3 bases, V lost 4 bases, and 8 bases had no gene match. Written as DNA, the CDR3 is TGTGCCTGGACCCCCGGGACAGGCAGCTACGAGCAGTACTTC. It translates to CAWTPGTGSYEQYF.

This chain uses TRBV28 with TRBJ2-1; 10 bases map to TRBD1. The CDR3 runs to 16 residues. Germline V gene sequence: CDR1 MDHEN, CDR2 SYDVKM. Trimming cost V 5 bases and J 7 bases; bases outside gene matches: 11. The CDR3 is CASSLPGTGDWNEQFF. The DNA for the CDR3 is TGTGCCAGCAGTCTTCCCGGGACAGGGGATTGGAATGAGCAGTTCTTC.

This clonotype came up a few times. This chain uses TRBV6-2 or TRBV6-3 with TRBJ2-5; 14 bases agree with TRBD2. Per germline, CDR1 MNHEY and CDR2 SVGEGT. The trim removed 6 bases at V and 5 bases at J, leaving 11 bases unmatched. The CDR3 consists of 17 residues. CDR3 region: CASRVPSGLAGEETQYF. The CDR3, as DNA: TGTGCCAGCAGGGTACCCTCGGGACTAGCGGGAGAGGAGACCCAGTACTTC.

This clonotype has a count of ten or more. This chain joins TRBV2 and TRBJ2-1, with 13 bases fitting TRBD2. V dropped 5 bases and J dropped 9; count of bases not matched to a gene: 10. Germline V gene sequence: CDR1 SNHLY, CDR2 FYNNEI. This CDR3 comprises 16 residues. The CDR3 sequence: CASSHRTSGSRGEQFF. CDR3 nucleotides: TGTGCCAGCAGTCACAGGACTAGCGGGAGTCGTGGTGAGCAGTTCTTC.

This clonotype turned up a few times. This rearrangement joins TRBV18 to TRBJ2-5, with D possibly being TRBD1 or TRBD2 (5 bases each). Per the germline V gene, CDR1 is KGHSH and CDR2 is LQKENI. V lost 5 bases, J lost 5 bases, and 18 bases lay in between. This CDR3 is built from 15 residues. CDR3 sequence: CASSDAIREGETQYF. CDR3 DNA: TGTGCCAGCTCAGACGCCATTAGAGAGGGGGAGACCCAGTACTTC. The full variable domain, in which reference TRBV18 and TRBJ2-5 provide the parts outside the CDR3, is NAGVMQNPRHLVRRRGQEARLRCSPMKGHSHVYWYRQLPEEGLKFMVYLQKENIIDESGMPKERFSAEFPKEGPSILRIQQVVRGDSAAYFCASSDAIREGETQYFGPGTRLLVL.

This clonotype was found many times. V is TRBV6-1 and J is TRBJ2-2; 12 positions agree with TRBD2. V shed 5 bases and J 6 bases; nucleotides not matched to a gene: 16. CDR1 is MNHNS and CDR2 is SASEGT in the germline V gene. CDR3 length: 19 amino acids. This CDR3 reads CASSRRTSGEAFGAGELFF. The CDR3 DNA follows: TGTGCCAGCAGTCGCCGGACTAGCGGGGAGGCGTTTGGGGCCGGGGAGCTGTTTTTT.

This clonotype was seen at least ten times. This CDR3 reads CASGRGQSNQPQHF. In nucleotides, the CDR3 is TGTGCCAGCGGACGAGGGCAAAGCAATCAGCCCCAGCATTTT. The rearrangement links TRBV7-8 to TRBJ1-5; D remains ambiguous. The CDR3 runs 14 residues. Germline V gives CDR1 SGHVS, CDR2 FQNEAQ. V dropped 8 bases and J dropped 1 base, with 12 bases sitting between them.

The V call is TRBV7-9, the J call TRBJ1-1; D is ambiguous. Per the germline V gene, CDR1 is SEHNR and CDR2 is FQNEAQ (reference sequence). The CDR3 consists of 16 residues. V lost 5 bases and J 0 bases, leaving 16 bases between the germline ends. The CDR3 DNA is TGTGCCAGCAGCCCCACCCCGGGCGGATTGAACACTGAAGCTTTCTTT. Translating it yields CASSPTPGGLNTEAFF.

There are a few counts of this clonotype. The rearrangement joins TRBV6-1 to TRBJ1-5; 9 bases are shared with TRBD1. J lost 7 bases, V lost 9 bases, and 25 bases had no gene match. CDR1 and CDR2 from the germline V gene are MNHNS and SASEGT. This CDR3 has 19 amino acids. CDR3 residues: CASRGPGQGLSSPVQPQHF. CDR3 DNA: TGTGCCAGTAGAGGACCGGGACAGGGACTTAGTTCCCCTGTACAGCCCCAGCATTTT.

This clonotype was counted only a few times. The rearrangement uses TRBV27 and TRBJ2-1, with D perhaps assigned TRBD1 or TRBD2 (7 bases each). This CDR3 has 13 residues. The V and J ends lost 7 bases and 10 bases respectively, with 17 bases between them. CDR1 and CDR2 (germline): MNHEY, SMNVEV (reference sequence). The CDR3 region is CASTQGGDSEQFF. The CDR3 coding sequence is TGTGCCAGCACGCAGGGGGGGGACAGCGAGCAGTTCTTC.

In its sample, this clonotype was seen many times. The chain joins TRBV4-3 to TRBJ2-7; 8 nucleotides line up with TRBD1. Looked up from germline, CDR1 is LGHNA and CDR2 is YSLEER. The V and J ends lost 0 bases and 6 bases, in that order; junction bases with no gene match: 7. The CDR3 has 15 residues. The CDR3 here is CASSQEGGQGGEQYF. The CDR3 nucleotides are TGCGCCAGCAGCCAAGAGGGCGGACAGGGAGGCGAGCAGTACTTC.

At least ten counts were recorded for this clonotype. This sequence joins TRBV30 and TRBJ2-1; no reliable D call. Germline V gives CDR1 GTSNPN, CDR2 SVGIG (reference sequence). The CDR3 covers 14 residues. V was shortened by 0 bases and J by 5 bases, with 11 bases between the two germline ends. CDR3 loop: CAWSVALGHNEQFF. The CDR3 DNA follows: TGTGCCTGGAGTGTTGCTTTAGGGCACAATGAGCAGTTCTTC.

This clonotype was picked up many times. This CDR3 is CASSYGGGPYEQYF. CDR3 DNA: TGTGCCAGCAGTTACGGCGGAGGACCCTACGAGCAGTACTTC. The chain recombines TRBV6-5 with TRBJ2-7, with D tentatively TRBD2 (5 bases). The CDR3 is made up of 14 amino acids. V lost 2 bases and J 2 bases, leaving 10 bases between the germline ends. CDR1 and CDR2 (germline): MNHEY, SVGAGI.

The gene calls are TRBV9 and TRBJ2-7; TRBD2 matches at 12 bases. The germline V gene has CDR1 SGDLS and CDR2 YYNGEE. The CDR3 covers 16 residues. Losses at the gene ends were 0 bases for V and 3 bases for J; bases not matched to a gene: 4. The CDR3 region has the DNA TGTGCCAGCAGCGTAGGACTAGCGGGAGAGGGCTACGAGCAGTACTTC. This sequence encodes CASSVGLAGEGYEQYF.

This clonotype was observed a handful of times. The V call is TRBV6-5, the J call TRBJ2-7; a possible D gene is TRBD1 (6 bases). From germline, CDR1 is MNHEY and CDR2 SVGAGI. V was clipped by 2 bases and J by 2 bases, with 10 bases between them. There are 14 residues in the CDR3. This chain's CDR3 is CASSYEGDTYEQYF. Written as DNA, the CDR3 is TGTGCCAGCAGTTACGAGGGGGACACCTACGAGCAGTACTTC.

This chain joins TRBV5-6 and TRBJ1-2; D is unclear. V lost 0 bases to trimming and J lost 7 bases, with 13 bases between them. The CDR3 runs to 14 residues. CDR1 is SGHDT, CDR2 YYEEEE, per germline. Written as DNA, the CDR3 is TGTGCCAGCAGCTTGGGGACTCCCGAGGGTGGCTACACCTTC. Its translation: CASSLGTPEGGYTF.

This clonotype has ten or more counts. The gene calls are TRBV4-3 and TRBJ1-4; tentative D call: TRBD1 (5 bases). V gave up 5 bases and J gave up 0 bases, with 13 bases separating them. The CDR3 length is 16 residues. Germline assignment: CDR1 LGHNA and CDR2 YSLEER. The CDR3 DNA is TGCGCCAGCAGCTCAACTGGGGGGGCAACTAATGAAAAACTGTTTTTT. Translated: CASSSTGGATNEKLFF.

The rearrangement links TRBV18 to TRBJ1-4; D is unclear. In germline, CDR1 is KGHSH, CDR2 LQKENI. This CDR3 spans 13 amino acids. Trimming stripped 5 bases from V and 8 bases from J, with 12 bases between. CDR3: CASSSGMKEKLFF. CDR3 DNA sequence: TGTGCCAGCTCATCTGGGATGAAGGAAAAACTGTTTTTT.

V usage is TRBV6-9 and J usage is TRBJ2-2; D could derive from TRBD1 or TRBD2 (5 bases each). The CDR3 runs 17 residues. V lost 5 bases and J 6 bases, leaving 22 bases between the germline ends. From germline, CDR1 is MNHGY and CDR2 SVAAGI. The CDR3 sequence is CASSDSKSRGRAGELFF. CDR3 coding DNA: TGTGCCAGCAGTGACTCGAAATCCCGGGGCCGTGCCGGGGAGCTGTTTTTT.

This clonotype was counted between two and nine times. The chain combines TRBV6-1 with TRBJ2-3; 8 bases agree with TRBD1. This CDR3 has 15 residues. CDR1 is MNHNS and CDR2 is SASEGT in the germline V gene. Trimming removed 7 bases from V and 2 bases from J; junction bases left unmatched: 8. CDR3 amino acids: CASIDRGLITDTQYF. For the CDR3, the DNA is TGTGCCAGCATAGACAGGGGCCTAATCACAGATACGCAGTATTTT.

This clonotype was counted at least ten times. This chain connects TRBV20-1 to TRBJ1-6; D is undetermined. Germline-derived CDR1 and CDR2 are DFQATT and SNEGSKA (reference sequence). The CDR3 covers 13 residues. Trimming removed 3 bases from V and 8 bases from J, with 11 bases in between. The CDR3 DNA reads as TGCAGTGCTAGTAGTCAGGTGGATTCACCCCTCCACTTT. This encodes CSASSQVDSPLHF.

The table lists this clonotype with a few counts. The rearrangement uses TRBV12-3 or TRBV12-4 and TRBJ2-2, with unresolved D. This CDR3 is built from 13 residues. V lost 5 bases to trimming and J lost 4 bases, with 8 bases between them. The CDR3 DNA is TGTGCCAGCAGTCCGGATACCACCGGGGAGCTGTTTTTT. Translating gives CASSPDTTGELFF.